These T cell receptor beta chains were read from a single sample in a study of shared clonotypes between healthy human individuals. Only in-frame clones appear in the TCRdb table, and some are missing; sequencing was by immunoSEQ multiplex PCR. This sample has approximately 470,000 clones, with more than 65% found just once. Material for sequencing was PBMCs. These receptors originate from a woman between 35 and 50 years old in good health. Some clones in this sample may be carry-over from other donors' samples. The CDR3 runs from the conserved cysteine through the conserved F or W. The D gene is left open where the match is weak. Some rows have no size entry. The others give once, few or many, or a class for an expanded clone.

TRBV25-1	NA	TRBJ1-3	NA	TGTGCCAGCAGGGAAAGAATCGGGGGAAACACCATATATTTT	CASRERIGGNTIYF
TRBV30	NA	TRBJ2-5	NA	TGTGCCTGGAGTGTCTCTAAAGGGGCCCCCCAGTACTTC	CAWSVSKGAPQYF
TRBV7-8	NA	TRBJ1-1	NA	TGTGCCAGCAACCCCTGGACTATTGGAGGGGGCACTGAAGCTTTCTTT	CASNPWTIGGGTEAFF
TRBV10-3	NA	TRBJ2-2	NA	TGTGCCATCAGGGGTTGGGGGAACACCGGGGAGCTGTTTTTT	CAIRGWGNTGELFF
TRBV6-5	NA	TRBJ2-1	once	TGTGCCAGCAGAGTCAGGGGAGGATACAATGAGCAGTTCTTC	CASRVRGGYNEQFF
TRBV7-8	NA	TRBJ2-7	NA	TGTGCCAGCAGCCCAAGGACGTATCCCACCTACGAGCAGTACTTC	CASSPRTYPTYEQYF
TRBV25-1	NA	TRBJ2-1	NA	TGTGCCAGCAGTGAATATATTCGCGTACGGGCAGAGCAGTTCTTC	CASSEYIRVRAEQFF
TRBV9	TRBD2	TRBJ2-5	NA	TGTGCCAGCAGCCTGGGACTAGCGGGAGGGGACCAAGAGACCCAGTACTTC	CASSLGLAGGDQETQYF
TRBV6-5	NA	TRBJ2-5	NA	TGTGCCAGCAGTTGTGTAAAAGAGACCCAGTACTTC	CASSCVKETQYF
TRBV5-6	NA	TRBJ1-1	NA	TGTGCCAGCAGCACGATAGACAGATTAGGAGCTTTCTTT	CASSTIDRLGAFF
TRBV7-9	NA	TRBJ2-3	many	TGTGCCAGCAGCTTAGGGGGAGTAGCAGATACGCAGTATTTT	CASSLGGVADTQYF
TRBV7-9	TRBD2	TRBJ2-1	NA	TGTGCCAGCAGCTTAGGTCTAGCGGGGTCTGATGAGCAGTTCTTC	CASSLGLAGSDEQFF
TRBV9	TRBD2	TRBJ2-5	NA	TGTGCCAGCAGCGTAGGGCTAGCGGGAGGAGGCCAAGAGACCCAGTACTTC	CASSVGLAGGGQETQYF
TRBV2	NA	TRBJ2-7	NA	TGTGCCAGCAGTGAAGGGGGCGGGCCCCCCTACGAGCAGTACTTC	CASSEGGGPPYEQYF
TRBV7-7	NA	TRBJ2-7	NA	TGTGCTAGCAGCTTAGAGAAGTCGGGCGAGCAGTACTTC	CASSLEKSGEQYF
TRBV4-1	NA	TRBJ2-6	NA	TGCGCCAGCAGACAGAGCTCTGGGGCCAACGTCCTGACTTTC	CASRQSSGANVLTF
TRBV7-2	NA	TRBJ1-5	few	TGTGCCAGCAGCTTGACAGAAAATCAGCCCCAGCATTTT	CASSLTENQPQHF
TRBV7-3	NA	TRBJ2-2	NA	TGTGCCAGCAGCTTCGGGACTCAGAACACCGGGGAGCTGTTTTTT	CASSFGTQNTGELFF
TRBV30	TRBD2	TRBJ2-1	NA	TGTGCCTGGAGCGATAAGGGGTCGACTAGCGGGAGGGGTGAGCAGTTCTTC	CAWSDKGSTSGRGEQFF
TRBV6-4	NA	TRBJ2-3	NA	TGTGCCAGCAGTGACGTGTTAGACGCAGATACGCAGTATTTT	CASSDVLDADTQYF
TRBV5-6	NA	TRBJ2-3	once	TGTGCCAGCCAAGACAGCAACACAGATACGCAGTATTTT	CASQDSNTDTQYF
TRBV18	NA	TRBJ1-5	NA	TGTGCCAGCTCACCGCTGGCGGGCACCAATCAGCCCCAGCATTTT	CASSPLAGTNQPQHF
TRBV11-2	TRBD1	TRBJ2-7	NA	TGTGCCAGCAGCGCCCGGGACAGGGCCTACGAGCAGTACTTC	CASSARDRAYEQYF
TRBV4-3	TRBD1	TRBJ1-4	NA	TGCGCCAGCAGCCGCAGTCCCCAGGGACAGGGGGCGAGTGAACTGTTTTTT	CASSRSPQGQGASELFF
TRBV5-1	TRBD1	TRBJ1-1	NA	TGCGCCAGCATGGACAGGCGGGGGACTGAAGCTTTCTTT	CASMDRRGTEAFF
TRBV2	NA	TRBJ2-1	NA	TGTGCCAGCAGTGGGGGCAGGGGTAGAAATGAGCAGTTCTTC	CASSGGRGRNEQFF
TRBV2	NA	TRBJ1-2	many	TGTGCCAGCAGTGAACCGGGGGCGCGCGGCTACACCTTC	CASSEPGARGYTF
TRBV18	NA	TRBJ2-6	NA	TGTGCCAGCTCAAAGACCGGGACAACCACCTCTGGGGCCAACGTCCTGACTTTC	CASSKTGTTTSGANVLTF
TRBV28	NA	TRBJ1-5	NA	TGTGCCAGCAGTTTGTATCGTCAGCCCCAGCATTTT	CASSLYRQPQHF
TRBV4-1	NA	TRBJ1-5	once	TGCGCCAGCAGCCAAGACAGGGCGAATCAGCCCCAGCATTTT	CASSQDRANQPQHF
TRBV5-1	NA	TRBJ2-7	NA	TGCGCCAGCAGCTTGGCCTTAGAGGGAGAGCAGTACTTC	CASSLALEGEQYF
TRBV19	NA	TRBJ1-1	NA	TGTGCCAGTAGTATCTCCGAAGGGGGGGGTTACACTGAAGCTTTCTTT	CASSISEGGGYTEAFF
TRBV6-1	NA	TRBJ2-5	many	TGTGCCAGCAGTGAAGTAGGGGGTTCCTCCGAGACCCAGTACTTC	CASSEVGGSSETQYF
TRBV2	TRBD1	TRBJ2-1	NA	TGTGCCAGCAGTGAAGAAACAGGGGTCAATGAGCAGTTCTTC	CASSEETGVNEQFF
TRBV19	NA	TRBJ2-7	NA	TGTGCCAGTAGTTCAGGGTTTCCGGGAGAGCAGTACTTC	CASSSGFPGEQYF